This TCR beta chain was captured by sequencing in a study of identical twins. Unique molecular identifiers were present on the cDNA, and a universal primer site came from template switching. TCRdb passed the 5' RACE reads through MiXCR, listing each CDR3 protein once. The sample lists roughly 720,000 distinct CDR3 sequences; over 15% were seen once. The CDR3 loop spans 16 amino acids. The junction had 7 bases not matched to a gene; V was cut back by 6 bases and J by 4 bases. The sample also formed part of further work on T cells expressing NK-cell markers. That study adds: Most of the eight sequenced donors tested HCMV-seropositive; one tested seronegative. The contribution of dominant NKG2C+ clonotypes to CD8+ T cells in six or seven donors was about 1.0-7.5%.

Material for sequencing was PBMCs. This clonotype was obtained from a woman between 18 and 29 years old in good health. This chain links TRBV12-3 or TRBV12-4 with TRBJ2-2; 11 nucleotides agree with TRBD2. This CDR3 is CASSSLAGGFTGELFF. DNA for the CDR3: TGTGCCAGCAGCTCTCTAGCGGGGGGCTTCACCGGGGAGCTGTTTTTT.